These 5 T cell receptor beta chains were all obtained from the same sample, sequenced in a study of blood T cell repertoires in COVID-19. TCRdb's copy holds only in-frame clones and misses some; the assay was immunoSEQ multiplex PCR. The repertoire includes approximately 300,000 clones, roughly 90% of them detected once, and around 18% sits in the top ten. Sequenced material: PBMCs or T cells enriched from blood (not recorded which). The source is a woman in her thirties who had recovered from COVID-19.

This chain joins TRBV3-1 (or the pseudogene TRBV3-2) and TRBJ1-4, with 8 bases matching TRBD1. J lost 7 bases, V lost 1 base, and 8 bases had no gene match. Germline V gene data show CDR1 as LGHDT and CDR2 as YNNKEL (reference sequence). The CDR3 consists of 16 residues. This CDR3 is CASSQARTGLLEKLFF. The CDR3 bases are TGTGCCAGCAGCCAAGCTCGGACAGGGCTACTTGAAAAACTGTTTTTT.

This rearrangement joins TRBV12-3 or TRBV12-4 to TRBJ1-5; no reliable D call. The CDR3 runs 13 residues. Trimming left V 2 bases short and J 4 bases short, with 6 bases between. The CDR3 nucleotides read TGTGCCAGCAGTTTATCAGGAAATCAGCCCCAGCATTTT. Protein sequence: CASSLSGNQPQHF.

V is TRBV4-3 and J is TRBJ2-1; the match to TRBD2 covers 10 bases. The CDR3 contains 16 residues. V shed 4 bases, J shed 9 bases, and the junction held 12 bases outside the gene matches. Germline lookup yields CDR1 LGHNA and CDR2 YSLEER. The chain's CDR3 is CASSLGGLAGDVEQFF. The DNA for the CDR3 is TGCGCCAGCAGCCTGGGGGGGCTAGCGGGAGATGTTGAGCAGTTCTTC.

The genes are TRBV28 and TRBJ1-6; D is uncertain. Germline-derived CDR1 and CDR2 are MDHEN and SYDVKM. The CDR3 totals 17 residues. V lost 6 bases and J 1 base, leaving 16 bases between the germline ends. CDR3 residues: CASSSFVAPSYNSPLHF. In DNA form, the CDR3 reads TGTGCCAGCAGCTCTTTCGTAGCACCATCCTATAATTCACCCCTCCACTTT.

This clone was seen more than once but under ten times. The V and J genes are TRBV2 and TRBJ2-7; D might be TRBD1 (6 bases). Trimming cost V 8 bases and J 1 base, with 24 bases left between them. CDR3 length: 17 residues. Germline V CDR1 and CDR2: SNHLY, FYNNEI. The DNA of the CDR3 is TGTGCCAGCGCACCGTACCGAGGGACACAATCTTCCTACGAGCAGTACTTC. It encodes CASAPYRGTQSSYEQYF. Based on the CDR3 plus reference TRBV2 and TRBJ2-7, the full variable domain is EPEVTQTPSHQVTQMGQEVILRCVPISNHLYFYWYRQILGQKVEFLVSFYNNEISEKSEIFDDQFSVERPDGSNFTLKIRSTKLEDSAMYFCASAPYRGTQSSYEQYFGPGTRLTVT.